These 21 T cell receptor beta chains share one sample of origin, sequenced in a study of shared clonotypes between healthy human individuals. Sequenced by immunoSEQ multiplex PCR; TCRdb stores in-frame clones only, minus some. The sample lists about half a million clones, 70% to 85% occurring once. The sequenced sample was PBMCs. The receptors originated from a woman aged 40 to 50 in good health. Some clones in this sample may be carry-over from other donors' samples.

The chain combines TRBV13 with TRBJ2-1, with 9 nucleotides matching TRBD1. Germline V lookup: CDR1 PRHDT, CDR2 FYEKMQ (reference sequence). J was trimmed by 6 bases and V by 5 bases; bases with no gene match: 5. The CDR3 covers 14 residues. The CDR3 reads CASSPGTGINEQFF. The CDR3, as DNA: TGTGCCAGCAGCCCCGGGACAGGGATCAATGAGCAGTTCTTC.

The chain has TRBV30 and TRBJ2-7, with a possible D match to TRBD1 (5 bases). V dropped 1 base and J dropped 5 bases, with 12 bases sitting between them. The CDR3 runs 13 residues. The germline V gene has CDR1 GTSNPN and CDR2 SVGIG (reference sequence). The CDR3 DNA follows: TGTGCCTGGAGTGGGGCCAGGGCCAACGAGCAGTACTTC. Its translation: CAWSGARANEQYF.

DNA of the CDR3: TGTGCCAGCAGCTTGGTTACGAGGGATCAGTACTTC. It yields the protein CASSLVTRDQYF. The rearrangement uses TRBV5-6 and TRBJ2-7; D perhaps matches TRBD2 (5 bases). Germline assignment: CDR1 SGHDT and CDR2 YYEEEE. The CDR3 has 12 residues. Deletions cut 0 bases from V and 10 bases from J, with 11 bases between. Full variable domain (outside the CDR3, taken from reference TRBV5-6 and TRBJ2-7): DAGVTQSPTHLIKTRGQQVTLRCSPKSGHDTVSWYQQALGQGPQFIFQYYEEEERQRGNFPDRFSGHQFPNYSSELNVNALLLGDSALYLCASSLVTRDQYFGPGTRLTVT.

A few counts support this clone. Compared with germline, one end of the junction differs, possibly owing to a read error. The J gene is TRBJ2-7, the V gene TRBV30; no definite D call. CDR3 length: 11 residues. The V gene's germline CDR1 is GTSNPN and CDR2 SVGIG (reference sequence). The CDR3 region is CAWSGPYEQYF. CDR3 coding DNA: TGTGCCTGGAGTGGACCCTATGAGCAGTACTTC.

The V call is TRBV28, the J call TRBJ1-4, with D hard to call. The length of the CDR3 is 13 residues. V lost 6 bases to trimming and J lost 8 bases, with 13 bases between them. Germline V gene sequence: CDR1 MDHEN, CDR2 SYDVKM. In nucleotides, the CDR3 is TGTGCCAGCAGGGCCAGCCTAGAGGAAAAACTGTTTTTT. Protein: CASRASLEEKLFF.

The rearrangement links TRBV7-3 to TRBJ2-5; TRBD2 is a possible D gene (7 bases). Trimming stripped 1 base from V and 5 bases from J, with 17 bases between. The V gene's germline CDR1 is SGHTA and CDR2 FQGTGA. The CDR3 totals 16 residues. In DNA form, the CDR3 reads TGTGCCAGCAGCTTAAGAGGCGGGGGCGCGGTGGAGACCCAGTACTTC. Protein product: CASSLRGGGAVETQYF.

This clone was counted a single time. CDR3 protein: CASSEKGQGYNEQFF. The CDR3 DNA is TGTGCCAGCAGTGAAAAGGGACAGGGCTACAATGAGCAGTTCTTC. The chain employs TRBV6-1 and TRBJ2-1; 9 positions match TRBD1. Germline trimming cut 2 bases from V and 3 bases from J; bases unmatched to any gene: 2. The CDR3 covers 15 residues. Germline assignment: CDR1 MNHNS and CDR2 SASEGT.

This chain links TRBV19 with TRBJ2-3; D call uncertain. Germline CDR1 is LNHDA and CDR2 is SQIVND (reference sequence). V lost 7 bases to trimming and J lost 1 base, with 9 bases between them. There are 13 residues in the CDR3. The CDR3 loop reads CASTYGRTDTQYF. The CDR3 DNA follows: TGTGCCAGTACGTACGGCCGCACAGATACGCAGTATTTT.

The rearrangement uses TRBV28 and TRBJ2-5, with a weak D call TRBD1 (6 bases). Germline CDR1 MDHEN, CDR2 SYDVKM. V was cut by 2 bases and J by 7 bases, with 8 bases left in between. The CDR3 contains 12 residues. The CDR3 reads CASSLAGATQYF. The CDR3 DNA reads as TGTGCCAGCAGTTTAGCAGGGGCGACCCAGTACTTC.

This clone was picked up one time. This chain joins TRBV7-3 and TRBJ1-2; 8 bases are shared with TRBD1. The CDR3 covers 18 residues. Unmatched junction bases numbered 10, after V lost 1 base and J lost 0 bases. Germline V gives CDR1 SGHTA, CDR2 FQGTGA. The CDR3 reads CASSLSGFGQGANYGYTF. The CDR3 bases are TGTGCCAGCAGCTTAAGTGGGTTCGGACAGGGAGCTAACTATGGCTACACCTTC.

J is TRBJ2-3 and V is TRBV7-3, with 12 bases matching TRBD2. Germline CDR1 reads SGHTA; CDR2 reads FQGTGA. The CDR3 totals 21 residues. V lost 0 bases to trimming and J lost 0 bases; unmatched junction nucleotides: 13. In nucleotides, the CDR3 is TGTGCCAGCAGCTTAACCGGAGGTGGGACTAGCGGGCTGTCTAGCACAGATACGCAGTATTTT. Amino acids: CASSLTGGGTSGLSSTDTQYF.

As to this clone: A single base separates this from a much larger clone, so it may be a read error. Here the CDR3 reads CASSSQSGGTEAQYF. The CDR3 coding sequence is TGTGCCAGCAGCTCGCAGTCAGGGGGCACGGAGGCCCAGTACTTC. The chain links TRBV5-4 to TRBJ2-5; 8 nucleotides match TRBD1. Per the germline V gene, CDR1 is SGHNT and CDR2 is YYREEE (reference sequence). V was clipped by 3 bases and J by 9 bases; unmatched bases: 13. The CDR3 length is 15 residues.

This chain links TRBV19 with TRBJ1-1, with unresolved D. Trimming took 1 base from V and 6 from J, leaving 18 bases between them. The CDR3 loop spans 16 amino acids. Germline assignment: CDR1 LNHDA and CDR2 SQIVND (reference sequence). The CDR3 nucleotides read TGTGCCAGTAGTATAGGAACCCTTTGGGCGGCCTCTGAAGCTTTCTTT. Protein product: CASSIGTLWAASEAFF. Variable domain in full (rest from reference TRBV19 and TRBJ1-1): DGGITQSPKYLFRKEGQNVTLSCEQNLNHDAMYWYRQDPGQGLRLIYYSQIVNDFQKGDIAEGYSVSREKKESFPLTVTSAQKNPTAFYLCASSIGTLWAASEAFFGQGTRLTVV.

The chain uses TRBV7-8 and TRBJ2-5; D may correspond to TRBD1 or TRBD2 (5 bases each). The V and J ends lost 4 bases and 4 bases respectively, with 10 bases between them. There are 13 residues in the CDR3. CDR1 SGHVS and CDR2 FQNEAQ come from the germline V gene. CDR3 DNA: TGTGCCAGCAGCTGGGGACCTCGAGAGACCCAGTACTTC. Translation gives CASSWGPRETQYF.

The chain has TRBV11-2 and TRBJ2-1; D is perhaps TRBD1 (5 bases). Deletions cut 5 bases from V and 5 bases from J, with 13 bases between. Germline V gene sequence: CDR1 SGHAT, CDR2 FQNNGV. This CDR3 is 14 amino acids long. Written as DNA, the CDR3 is TGTGCCAGCAGCCAGGGTGGACCGGACAATGAGCAGTTCTTC. This codes for CASSQGGPDNEQFF.

This clone was counted a single time. This chain connects TRBV7-9 to TRBJ1-5, with unresolved D. CDR3 length equals 17 residues. The germline V gene encodes CDR1 SEHNR and CDR2 FQNEAQ (reference sequence). V dropped 5 bases and J dropped 0 bases, with 17 bases sitting between them. In DNA, the CDR3 is TGTGCCAGCAGCCCTGATATTTCACAATATAGCAATCAGCCCCAGCATTTT. This sequence encodes CASSPDISQYSNQPQHF.

The genes are TRBV7-3 and TRBJ1-2, with 7 bases identical to TRBD1. CDR1 and CDR2 (germline): SGHTA, FQGTGA. This CDR3 has 13 amino acids. V lost 4 bases to trimming and J lost 6 bases; unmatched junction nucleotides: 5. The CDR3 region is CASSSSGTDGYTF. CDR3 DNA: TGTGCCAGCAGCTCCTCCGGGACAGATGGCTACACCTTC.

The chain joins TRBV2 to TRBJ1-6; 10 bases align to TRBD1. The ends lost 8 bases at V and 7 bases at J; junction bases unmatched: 8. CDR3 length equals 15 residues. Germline-derived CDR1 and CDR2 are SNHLY and FYNNEI. As DNA, the CDR3 is TGTGCCAGCGTACAGACAGGGGGCCTCAATTCACCCCTCCACTTT. Protein product: CASVQTGGLNSPLHF.

This clone occurred a few times. The gene calls are TRBV28 and TRBJ2-5; 7 bases map to TRBD1. CDR1 and CDR2 (germline): MDHEN, SYDVKM. V was clipped by 3 bases and J by 5 bases; unmatched bases: 9. The CDR3 length is 15 residues. For the CDR3, the DNA is TGTGCCAGCAGTTTTCTGGCAGGGGGTTATGAGACCCAGTACTTC. As protein: CASSFLAGGYETQYF.

CDR3 loop: CASSPGTAGYGYTF. Here the CDR3 DNA reads TGTGCCAGCAGTCCCGGGACAGCAGGCTATGGCTACACCTTC. The V call is TRBV28, the J call TRBJ1-2; 7 bases are shared with TRBD1. The germline V gene has CDR1 MDHEN and CDR2 SYDVKM. Trimming cost V 5 bases and J 4 bases; bases outside gene matches: 7. This CDR3 is built from 14 residues.

V gene TRBV2 combines with J gene TRBJ2-5, with D tentatively TRBD1 or TRBD2 (5 bases each). The DNA matches TRBJ2-7 better at its end, which makes the J call doubtful. CDR1 and CDR2 from the germline V gene are SNHLY and FYNNEI. CDR3 size: 14 residues. The CDR3 reads CASSTRDGSYEQYF. The CDR3 DNA reads as TGTGCCAGCAGTACCCGGGACGGATCCTACGAGCAGTACTTC.